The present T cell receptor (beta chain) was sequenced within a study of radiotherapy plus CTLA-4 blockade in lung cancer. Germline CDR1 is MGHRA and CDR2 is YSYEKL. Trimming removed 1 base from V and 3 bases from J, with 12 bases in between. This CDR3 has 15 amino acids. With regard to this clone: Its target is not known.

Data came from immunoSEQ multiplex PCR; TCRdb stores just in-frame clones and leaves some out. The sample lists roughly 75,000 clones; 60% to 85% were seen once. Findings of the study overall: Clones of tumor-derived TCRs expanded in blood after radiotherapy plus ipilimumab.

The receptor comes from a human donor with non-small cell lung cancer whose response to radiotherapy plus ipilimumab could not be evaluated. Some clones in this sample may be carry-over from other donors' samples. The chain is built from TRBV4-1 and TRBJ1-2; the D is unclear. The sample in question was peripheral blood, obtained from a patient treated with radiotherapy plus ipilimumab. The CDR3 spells CASSQGVGTHYGYTF. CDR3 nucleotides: TGCGCCAGCAGCCAAGGGGTGGGCACCCACTATGGCTACACCTTC.